Listed below are T cell receptor beta chains from one sample, sequenced in a study of beta chain features in type 1 diabetes. Using immunoSEQ multiplex PCR, the repertoire was profiled, and TCRdb retains in-frame clones only, with some absent. The table records 600,000 or so clones, roughly an eighth of them present only once. The sample was naive CD4+ T cells from blood. These receptors all stem from a man aged 30-40 years with type 1 diabetes. Each CDR3 is given with its conserved first and last residue. The D gene is left open where the match is weak. Clone size is given for some rows only: seen once, a few or many times, or a class if the clone is expanded.

D gene,J gene,clone size,V gene,CDR3 DNA,CDR3 protein
TRBD2,TRBJ2-2,few,TRBV11-2,TGTGCCAGCAGCAACCTCGGGACTAGCCTGGTCGGGGAGCTGTTTTTT,CASSNLGTSLVGELFF
NA,TRBJ2-5,NA,TRBV18,TGTGCCAGCTCATTCAGTCCCGACAGCCACCTACAAGAGACCCAGTACTTC,CASSFSPDSHLQETQYF
NA,TRBJ1-2,NA,TRBV7-2,TGTGCCAGCAGCGCGGACCAGGGGTTTGATGGCTACACCTTC,CASSADQGFDGYTF
TRBD1,TRBJ1-2,few,TRBV7-8,TGTGCCAGCAGCCGGGGACAGGGGAAGCCGGACTACACCTTC,CASSRGQGKPDYTF
NA,TRBJ2-5,few,TRBV7-2,TGTGCCAGCAGCCCCCGGGAAACGTACCAAGAGACCCAGTACTTC,CASSPRETYQETQYF
NA,TRBJ1-3,few,TRBV9,TGTGCCAGCAGCGTAACAAGATCTGGAAACACCATATATTTT,CASSVTRSGNTIYF
NA,TRBJ1-2,NA,TRBV10-3,TGTGCCAGCAGCCAAGAGTATGGCTACACCTTC,CASSQEYGYTF
NA,TRBJ2-1,NA,TRBV29-1,TGCAGCGCCCCTTCAGGGACGGTATACAATGAGCAGTTCTTC,CSAPSGTVYNEQFF
TRBD1,TRBJ2-5,NA,TRBV30,TGTGCCTGGAGTGCCTGGGACAGGGAAGGGACCCAGTACTTC,CAWSAWDREGTQYF
NA,TRBJ2-3,NA,TRBV11-2,TGTGCCAGCAGCTTAGCTGGGGGCGCGGGAGATACGCAGTATTTT,CASSLAGGAGDTQYF
NA,TRBJ1-2,NA,TRBV7-2,TGTGCCAGCAGCTTAGTTGGGTATGGCTACACCTTC,CASSLVGYGYTF
NA,TRBJ1-2,few,TRBV18,TGTGCCAGCTCACCCCAGGACGGATCGCACCACTATGGCTACACCTTC,CASSPQDGSHHYGYTF
TRBD2,TRBJ2-1,NA,TRBV27,TGTGCCAGCAGTTTCGGACTAGCGGGGGGAGAGAATGAGCAGTTCTTC,CASSFGLAGGENEQFF
NA,TRBJ1-2,NA,TRBV13,TGTGCCAGCAGCAGAAGGGGCGAAGCCCTCACTCTCTATGGCTACACCTTC,CASSRRGEALTLYGYTF
NA,TRBJ2-3,NA,TRBV7-2,TGTGCCAGCAGCTTAGGGCAGGCAAGAGGGACGCAGTATTTT,CASSLGQARGTQYF
TRBD2,TRBJ2-3,NA,TRBV2,TGTGCCACCCTCCTAGCGGGGGGGGGCACAGATACGCAGTATTTT,CATLLAGGGTDTQYF
TRBD1,TRBJ1-1,few,TRBV13,TGTGCCAGCAGCCCTTCGGACAGGGTATACACTGAAGCTTTCTTT,CASSPSDRVYTEAFF
NA,TRBJ2-7,few,TRBV25-1,TGTGCCAGCAGTGAATGGAGGACCCACGAGCAGTACTTC,CASSEWRTHEQYF
NA,TRBJ2-7,few,TRBV25-1,TGTGCCAGCAGTAACCGGACCTTGGGAGAGCAGTACTTC,CASSNRTLGEQYF
NA,TRBJ1-2,few,TRBV7-9,TGTGCCAGCAGTCTAAAGGACAGCGGCTACACCTTC,CASSLKDSGYTF